The clone carrying this T cell receptor (beta chain) was detected once. This CDR3 is 17 amino acids long. Germline CDR1 MNHEY, CDR2 SMNVEV (reference sequence). With V trimmed by 2 bases and J by 1 base, 8 bases remained unmatched. The entry originates in a study of CD8 T cells in Susac syndrome. Random-hexamer reverse transcription was applied to roughly 0.45 to 1 ug RNA. Across 54 Vbeta and 13 Jbeta, TCR beta CDR3 was amplified with immunoSEQ multiplex PCR. Via MiXCR, TCRdb re-called the immunoSEQ multiplex PCR reads, giving one row per CDR3 protein. This sample yields 40,000 to 55,000 distinct CDR3 sequences, of which 92% are seen a single time; around 0.41% belongs to the top ten.

The chain is built from TRBV27 and TRBJ2-7, with 10 nucleotides matching TRBD2. The material sequenced was CD8+ T cells from PBMCs. This receptor was identified in a human donor in good health. CDR3 region: CASSLRLAGAGSYEQYF. CDR3 DNA: TGTGCCAGCAGTTTAAGGCTAGCGGGAGCTGGTTCCTACGAGCAGTACTTC.